These 14 T cell receptor beta chains originate from one sample sequenced in a study of cytomegalovirus exposure and HLA in healthy donors. PCR used 60 Vbeta primers and 13 Jbeta primers. Data came from immunoSEQ multiplex PCR; TCRdb stores just in-frame clones and leaves some out. The repertoire holds about 130,000 clones, with roughly 66% as singletons. The sequencing sample was made of PBMCs. The receptor set was obtained from a man aged 55 to 70 in good health and CMV-seropositive.

In DNA, the CDR3 is TGTGCCAGCTCACCCGGGACAGGACTCTACGAGCAGTACTTC. Translation gives CASSPGTGLYEQYF. V usage is TRBV18 and J usage is TRBJ2-5, with TRBD1 matching 8 bases. The DNA end lines up better with TRBJ2-7; the J call may be wrong. The CDR3 length is 14 residues. The germline CDR1 and CDR2 sequences are KGHSH and LQKENI.

This clone has more than one count but fewer than ten. The chain is built from TRBV5-5 and TRBJ2-3, with D possibly matching TRBD1 (6 bases). Germline V lookup: CDR1 SGHKS, CDR2 YYEKEE (reference sequence). Trimming shortened V by 4 bases and J by 6 bases, and 9 bases separated the two germline ends. The CDR3 runs to 12 residues. This CDR3 reads CASSTGTDTQYF. The CDR3 nucleotides read TGTGCCAGCAGCACAGGGACGGATACGCAGTATTTT.

The rearrangement joins TRBV30 to TRBJ2-7; 7 bases agree with TRBD1. J lost 0 bases, V lost 3 bases, and 5 bases had no gene match. From germline, CDR1 is GTSNPN and CDR2 SVGIG (reference sequence). CDR3 length: 14 residues. Written as DNA, the CDR3 is TGTGCCTGGAGCGGGACAGTAAGCTCCTACGAGCAGTACTTC. Translation: CAWSGTVSSYEQYF.

The V call is TRBV5-1, the J call TRBJ2-3; 12 bases match TRBD2. The CDR3 spans 15 residues. The germline gives CDR1 SGHRS, CDR2 YFSETQ. V shed 0 bases and J 5 bases; nucleotides not matched to a gene: 1. The CDR3 is CASSLGTSGVDTQYF. The CDR3 DNA reads as TGCGCCAGCAGCTTGGGGACTAGCGGGGTAGATACGCAGTATTTT.

The chain employs TRBV19 and TRBJ2-5; D is unresolved. Trimming shortened V by 5 bases and J by 2 bases, and 6 bases separated the two germline ends. Germline V gene data show CDR1 as LNHDA and CDR2 as SQIVND (reference sequence). CDR3 length: 12 residues. This CDR3 is CASSYPQETQYF. The CDR3 DNA follows: TGTGCCAGTAGTTATCCGCAAGAGACCCAGTACTTC. The full variable domain, with the rest looked up from reference TRBV19 and TRBJ2-5, is DGGITQSPKYLFRKEGQNVTLSCEQNLNHDAMYWYRQDPGQGLRLIYYSQIVNDFQKGDIAEGYSVSREKKESFPLTVTSAQKNPTAFYLCASSYPQETQYFGPGTRLLVL.

The chain employs TRBV6-5 and TRBJ2-2, with D unresolved. The V end was cut by 7 bases, the J end by 6 bases, with 6 bases between. CDR3 length: 11 residues. Germline V gives CDR1 MNHEY, CDR2 SVGAGI. For the CDR3, the DNA is TGTGCCAGCAACTCGGCCGGGGAGCTGTTTTTT. Protein product: CASNSAGELFF.

The J gene is TRBJ1-2, the V gene TRBV27, with D possibly being TRBD1 (5 bases). The CDR3 sequence is 13 residues long. Trimming stripped 3 bases from V and 7 bases from J, with 12 bases between. Germline CDR1 is MNHEY and CDR2 is SMNVEV (reference sequence). The CDR3 nucleotides are TGTGCCAGCAGTTTGTTCGGGGGTGGTGGCTACACCTTC. Encoded protein: CASSLFGGGGYTF.

This chain connects TRBV10-1 to TRBJ2-1, with 12 bases that match TRBD2. Germline CDR1 WNHNN, CDR2 SYGVQD (reference sequence). Germline trimming cut 10 bases from V and 9 bases from J; bases unmatched to any gene: 10. The CDR3 totals 14 residues. CDR3 protein: CATLTSGGVVEQFF. CDR3 nucleotide sequence: TGCGCCACCTTGACTAGCGGGGGCGTCGTTGAGCAGTTCTTC.

The gene calls are TRBV29-1 and TRBJ1-3, with D uncertain. Germline-derived CDR1 and CDR2 are SQVTM and ANQGSEA. Trimming left V 4 bases short and J 0 bases short, with 7 bases between. The CDR3 covers 13 residues. The CDR3 protein is CSVVAISGNTIYF. CDR3 DNA: TGCAGCGTTGTCGCGATCTCTGGAAACACCATATATTTT. Combining the CDR3 with reference TRBV29-1 and TRBJ1-3 gives the whole variable domain SAVISQKPSRDICQRGTSLTIQCQVDSQVTMMFWYRQQPGQSLTLIATANQGSEATYESGFVIDKFPISRPNLTFSTLTVSNMSPEDSSIYLCSVVAISGNTIYFGEGSWLTVV.

The chain couples TRBV30 to TRBJ1-2; 7 nucleotides line up with TRBD1. Germline CDR1 reads GTSNPN; CDR2 reads SVGIG (reference sequence). This CDR3 region has 12 residues. V shed 5 bases and J 2 bases; nucleotides not matched to a gene: 2. The CDR3 protein is CAWEGANYGYTF. Written as DNA, the CDR3 is TGTGCCTGGGAGGGGGCCAACTATGGCTACACCTTC.

V gene TRBV5-1 combines with J gene TRBJ1-6, with 7 bases that match TRBD1. The CDR3 sequence is 16 residues long. After removal of 1 base from V and 4 bases from J, the junction contained 5 bases not matched to a gene. Germline assignment: CDR1 SGHRS and CDR2 YFSETQ. In DNA form, the CDR3 reads TGCGCCAGCAGCTTGCGGGGACAGACTTATAATTCACCCCTCCACTTT. It codes for CASSLRGQTYNSPLHF. The full variable domain, with the rest looked up from reference TRBV5-1 and TRBJ1-6, is KAGVTQTPRYLIKTRGQQVTLSCSPISGHRSVSWYQQTPGQGLQFLFEYFSETQRNKGNFPGRFSGRQFSNSRSEMNVSTLELGDSALYLCASSLRGQTYNSPLHFGNGTRLTVT.

V is TRBV1 and J is TRBJ2-7; TRBD2, the D gene given by the table, was not confirmed from the DNA. TRBV1 corresponds to a pseudogene. This CDR3 has 18 residues. The CDR3 DNA is TGCACCAGCAGCCAAGTTTATTTAGGGCTAGCGGGGCTCTACGAGCAGTACTTC. This encodes CTSSQVYLGLAGLYEQYF.

This chain connects TRBV9 to TRBJ1-5; D call uncertain. Per germline, CDR1 SGDLS and CDR2 YYNGEE. The CDR3 has 14 residues. The germline V and J ends were trimmed by 3 bases and 3 bases, with 10 bases remaining between them. For the CDR3, the DNA is TGTGCCAGCAGCGACGAGGGTCACAATCAGCCCCAGCATTTT. Its translation is CASSDEGHNQPQHF.

The chain joins TRBV5-4 to TRBJ2-3; maybe TRBD2 (5 bases). The CDR3 extends over 15 amino acids. Germline CDR1 SGHNT, CDR2 YYREEE (reference sequence). Deletions cut 3 bases from V and 5 bases from J, with 16 bases between. Here the CDR3 DNA reads TGTGCCAGCAGCTCTAAAGCGGAAAGGGTAGATACGCAGTATTTT. Protein sequence: CASSSKAERVDTQYF.